The 31 T cell receptor beta chains given below trace back to one sample, sequenced in a study of blood T cell repertoires in COVID-19. Clones were read by immunoSEQ multiplex PCR, and TCRdb kept only the in-frame ones, dropping some. The table lists over 50,000 clones, around 90% of them singletons. Sequencing was performed on peripheral blood. The receptors derive from a man between 45 and 60 years old with active COVID-19.

A single count supports this clone. This sample includes further DNA sequences coding for the same CDR3. V gene TRBV5-1 combines with J gene TRBJ1-6, with D tentatively TRBD1 (6 bases). V was cut by 4 bases and J by 5 bases, with 10 bases left in between. CDR1 is SGHRS and CDR2 is YFSETQ in the germline V gene. This CDR3 region has 14 residues. This chain's CDR3 is CASSPGQHNSPLHF. CDR3 DNA sequence: TGCGCCAGCAGCCCGGGACAACATAATTCACCCCTCCACTTT.

In DNA, the CDR3 is TGCGCCAGCAGCCAACGGGACAGGGGGTTACCCCTCCACTTT. It encodes CASSQRDRGLPLHF. The V and J genes are TRBV4-1 and TRBJ1-6; 11 nucleotides line up with TRBD1. The CDR3 spans 14 residues. The junction had 3 bases not matched to a gene; V was cut back by 2 bases and J by 12 bases. The germline CDR1 and CDR2 sequences are MGHRA and YSYEKL.

The chain has TRBV5-4 and TRBJ1-1, with TRBD1 identical over 10 bases. The CDR3 length is 14 residues. V shed 5 bases, J shed 0 bases, and the junction held 1 base outside the gene matches. Germline values: CDR1 SGHNT, CDR2 YYREEE (reference sequence). The CDR3 DNA sequence: TGTGCCAGCAGGACAGGGGGCATGAACACTGAAGCTTTCTTT. Translation: CASRTGGMNTEAFF.

The chain carries TRBV5-4 and TRBJ2-3, with D perhaps matching TRBD2 (6 bases). The germline gives CDR1 SGHNT, CDR2 YYREEE (reference sequence). Trimming left V 4 bases short and J 0 bases short, with 12 bases between. This CDR3 has 15 residues. CDR3 in DNA: TGTGCCAGCAGCGATGCGAGCGGGAGCACAGATACGCAGTATTTT. This sequence encodes CASSDASGSTDTQYF.

The V call is TRBV18, the J call TRBJ1-1, with TRBD1 identical over 7 bases. V was pared by 3 bases and J by 9 bases, with 16 bases of the junction left unmatched. This CDR3 contains 16 residues. CDR1 and CDR2 from the germline V gene are KGHSH and LQKENI. Written as DNA, the CDR3 is TGTGCCAGCTCACCTTCAGGACAGGCCGGGCCTGGAAAAGCTTTCTTT. It encodes CASSPSGQAGPGKAFF.

DNA for the CDR3: TGTGCCTGGAGTGTAGGGCAAGGACAGGGAAAAAACATTCAGTACTTC. Amino acid sequence: CAWSVGQGQGKNIQYF. This rearrangement joins TRBV30 to TRBJ2-4, with 8 nucleotides matching TRBD1. From germline, CDR1 is GTSNPN and CDR2 SVGIG (reference sequence). The CDR3 runs to 16 residues. J lost 4 bases, V lost 0 bases, and 8 bases had no gene match.

This chain uses TRBV7-3 with TRBJ2-4; 13 positions match TRBD2. The V segment lost 6 bases and the J segment 8 bases; nucleotides outside the gene matches: 22. Germline assignment: CDR1 SGHTA and CDR2 FQGTGA. This CDR3 has 20 residues. The DNA for the CDR3 is TGTGCCAGCAGGGAAACCCATGGGACGCGGGGACTAGCGGGAATGTACATTCAGTACTTC. Translation gives CASRETHGTRGLAGMYIQYF.

The V and J genes are TRBV5-6 and TRBJ2-2; the D gene is possibly TRBD1 (5 bases). Trimming shortened V by 4 bases and J by 5 bases, and 15 bases separated the two germline ends. The CDR3 runs to 15 residues. Germline loops: CDR1 SGHDT, CDR2 YYEEEE. CDR3 residues: CASSRTGRNTGELFF. The CDR3 DNA follows: TGTGCCAGCAGCCGCACAGGTCGTAATACCGGGGAGCTGTTTTTT.

V usage is TRBV27 and J usage is TRBJ1-2; no definite D call. CDR3 length: 15 amino acids. The V end lost 4 bases, the J end lost 7 bases, and 19 bases lay between the germline ends. Germline V gene lookup returns CDR1 MNHEY and CDR2 SMNVEV (reference sequence). CDR3 sequence reads: CASSSPGIGLAGYTF. The DNA of the CDR3 is TGTGCCAGCAGTTCCCCGGGGATAGGGCTTGCTGGCTACACCTTC.

This clone has just a few counts. The J gene is TRBJ1-5, the V gene TRBV19; no firm D call. The CDR3 loop spans 15 amino acids. Trimming cost V 8 bases and J 0 bases, with 14 bases left between them. Germline assignment: CDR1 LNHDA and CDR2 SQIVND (reference sequence). The DNA for the CDR3 is TGTGCCAGTTGCCGAGGGAAGTATAGCAATCAGCCCCAGCATTTT. Protein product: CASCRGKYSNQPQHF.

This clone was recorded only once. The J gene is TRBJ2-2, the V gene TRBV7-3; 7 positions agree with TRBD1. Germline V lookup: CDR1 SGHTA, CDR2 FQGTGA. Trimming cost V 6 bases and J 6 bases; bases outside gene matches: 4. The CDR3 spans 13 residues. CDR3 in amino acids: CASRSTGAGELFF. DNA of the CDR3: TGTGCCAGCAGATCAACAGGGGCCGGGGAGCTGTTTTTT. The full variable domain, in which reference TRBV7-3 and TRBJ2-2 provide the parts outside the CDR3, is GAGVSQTPSNKVTEKGKYVELRCDPISGHTALYWYRQSLGQGPEFLIYFQGTGAADDSGLPNDRFFAVRPEGSVSTLKIQRTERGDSAVYLCASRSTGAGELFFGEGSRLTVL.

This clone was observed a single time. This chain links TRBV23-1 with TRBJ2-7; 11 bases are a match to TRBD1. Being an ORF, TRBV23-1 has a function that is uncertain. This CDR3 comprises 15 residues. V lost 2 bases to trimming and J lost 3 bases; unmatched junction nucleotides: 3. The CDR3 nucleotides are TGCGCCAGCAGTCAAGGGGGGACAGGGGGCTACGAGCAGTACTTC. Its translation: CASSQGGTGGYEQYF.

This chain connects TRBV9 to TRBJ1-6, with D possibly being TRBD1 (5 bases). This CDR3 has 16 residues. Germline values: CDR1 SGDLS, CDR2 YYNGEE. Trimming left V 4 bases short and J 7 bases short, with 18 bases between. This chain's CDR3 is CASSLSSRPGNSPLHF. The CDR3 coding sequence is TGTGCCAGCAGCCTATCTTCACGACCAGGGAATTCACCCCTCCACTTT.

About this clone itself: An end of the junction does not agree with germline; a read error may underlie this. The CDR3: CAGSSRDSAYEQYF. In DNA, the CDR3 is TGTGCCGGCAGTTCCCGGGACAGTGCCTACGAGCAGTACTTC. This rearrangement joins TRBV28 to TRBJ2-7, with 7 bases lining up with TRBD1. This CDR3 is 14 amino acids long. Per the germline V gene, CDR1 is MDHEN and CDR2 is SYDVKM.

This chain links TRBV11-1 with TRBJ2-2; TRBD1 matches 8 bases. The CDR3 sequence is 14 residues long. CDR1 SGHAT and CDR2 FQDESV come from the germline V gene (reference sequence). With 5 bases clipped from V and 3 bases from J, the junction kept 2 bases outside the gene matches. This CDR3 reads CASSPTGDTGELFF. The CDR3 DNA sequence: TGTGCCAGCAGCCCGACAGGGGACACCGGGGAGCTGTTTTTT.

V is TRBV18 and J is TRBJ1-1, with unresolved D. V was clipped by 6 bases and J by 0 bases, with 20 bases between them. In germline, CDR1 is KGHSH, CDR2 LQKENI. This CDR3 comprises 17 residues. CDR3 in DNA: TGTGCCAGCTCGCGGAAGGTAGACGGAACTATGAACACTGAAGCTTTCTTT. It codes for CASSRKVDGTMNTEAFF.

The count of this clone is one. The chain combines TRBV5-1 with TRBJ2-3; D unresolved. This CDR3 spans 12 amino acids. The V gene's germline CDR1 is SGHRS and CDR2 YFSETQ. Trimming cost V 3 bases and J 0 bases, with 2 bases left between them. The CDR3 DNA sequence: TGCGCCAGCAGCTCTAGCACAGATACGCAGTATTTT. It yields the protein CASSSSTDTQYF. Together with reference TRBV5-1 and TRBJ2-3, the CDR3 gives the full variable domain: KAGVTQTPRYLIKTRGQQVTLSCSPISGHRSVSWYQQTPGQGLQFLFEYFSETQRNKGNFPGRFSGRQFSNSRSEMNVSTLELGDSALYLCASSSSTDTQYFGPGTRLTVL.

The V and J genes are TRBV6-5 and TRBJ1-4; D unresolved. Germline CDR1 is MNHEY and CDR2 is SVGAGI. The CDR3 consists of 16 residues. V was shortened by 0 bases and J by 0 bases, with 8 bases between the two germline ends. The DNA of the CDR3 is TGTGCCAGCAGTTACTCGGGGAGGGCAACTAATGAAAAACTGTTTTTT. Translation gives CASSYSGRATNEKLFF.

This chain links TRBV5-1 with TRBJ2-5; weak D call: TRBD2 (6 bases). V lost 1 base to trimming and J lost 3 bases, with 7 bases between them. This CDR3 spans 13 amino acids. Germline lookup yields CDR1 SGHRS and CDR2 YFSETQ. DNA of the CDR3: TGCGCCAGCAGCTTGTGGGGGGAAGAGACCCAGTACTTC. Translated, it gives CASSLWGEETQYF.

The chain carries TRBV30 and TRBJ1-1, with D uncertain. The CDR3 loop spans 14 amino acids. Per germline, CDR1 GTSNPN and CDR2 SVGIG (reference sequence). The germline V and J ends were trimmed by 2 bases and 1 base, with 11 bases remaining between them. The CDR3 protein is CAWSKSITNTEAFF. The CDR3 DNA sequence: TGTGCCTGGAGTAAGAGTATCACGAACACTGAAGCTTTCTTT.

The chain is built from TRBV25-1 and TRBJ1-2, with 9 bases that match TRBD1. V lost 3 bases and J lost 8; bases outside the gene matches: 13. Germline lookup yields CDR1 MGHDK and CDR2 SYGVNS. The CDR3 loop spans 16 amino acids. The CDR3, as DNA: TGTGCCAGCAGTGAGTCCGCCGGGACAGGGACTTACGGCTACACCTTC. This codes for CASSESAGTGTYGYTF.

The chain combines TRBV19 with TRBJ2-2; no firm D call. The germline gives CDR1 LNHDA, CDR2 SQIVND (reference sequence). Trimming took 5 bases from V and 10 from J, leaving 11 bases between them. The CDR3 covers 12 residues. DNA of the CDR3: TGTGCCAGTAGTCTCTTTGGGCTGGAGCTGTTTTTT. This encodes CASSLFGLELFF. Supplemented by reference TRBV19 and TRBJ2-2, the full variable domain reads DGGITQSPKYLFRKEGQNVTLSCEQNLNHDAMYWYRQDPGQGLRLIYYSQIVNDFQKGDIAEGYSVSREKKESFPLTVTSAQKNPTAFYLCASSLFGLELFFGEGSRLTVL.

The genes are TRBV6-4 and TRBJ2-3; 8 positions agree with TRBD2. This CDR3 is built from 15 residues. Germline loops: CDR1 MRHNA, CDR2 SNTAGT. Trimming took 4 bases from V and 5 from J; bases not matched to a gene: 8. CDR3 nucleotide sequence: TGTGCCAGCAGTGCCGGAGCGGGAGAGGTAGATACGCAGTATTTT. This gives the protein CASSAGAGEVDTQYF.

The chain links TRBV7-2 to TRBJ1-3, with D possibly TRBD1 on 5 matching bases. The CDR3 extends over 17 amino acids. Trimming cost V 4 bases and J 0 bases, with 16 bases left between them. Germline values: CDR1 SGHTA, CDR2 FQGNSA. The CDR3 sequence: CASSSRPPQGSGNTIYF. The CDR3 DNA sequence: TGTGCCAGCAGCTCCCGTCCCCCGCAGGGCTCTGGAAACACCATATATTTT.

The rearrangement links TRBV6-5 to TRBJ2-3; D is possibly TRBD2 (6 bases). The germline V gene has CDR1 MNHEY and CDR2 SVGAGI. The CDR3 runs 16 residues. V lost 2 bases, J lost 6 bases, and 18 bases lay in between. CDR3 DNA sequence: TGTGCCAGCAGTTACAACTCACGGGGCGGAGGGGATACGCAGTATTTT. This gives the protein CASSYNSRGGGDTQYF.

The chain combines TRBV27 with TRBJ1-2, with 8 positions matching TRBD1. This CDR3 region has 14 residues. Per germline, CDR1 MNHEY and CDR2 SMNVEV (reference sequence). The junction had 8 bases not matched to a gene; V was cut back by 5 bases and J by 6 bases. The CDR3 DNA sequence: TGTGCCAGCAGTCCCTGGACAGGGAACCATGGCTACACCTTC. Translated: CASSPWTGNHGYTF.

The rearrangement links TRBV12-2 to TRBJ2-4; TRBD2, the table's D call, lacks a check against the DNA. TRBV12-2 is reported as a pseudogene. This CDR3 comprises 19 residues. CDR3 protein: CASRPGLAVPNIAKNIQYF. CDR3 coding DNA: TGTGCAAGTCGCCCCGGACTAGCGGTTCCCAACATAGCCAAAAACATTCAGTACTTC.

CDR3 protein: CASSLTASSGNTIYF. The CDR3 coding sequence is TGTGCCAGCAGTTTAACGGCTAGCTCTGGAAACACCATATATTTT. The chain has TRBV28 and TRBJ1-3; no clear D gene. Between the trimmed V and J ends, which lost 2 bases and 0 bases, there was a span of 8 bases. Germline CDR1 and CDR2: MDHEN and SYDVKM. The CDR3 sequence is 15 residues long.

The chain uses TRBV10-2 and TRBJ2-5, with 9 bases aligning to TRBD1. Germline V gene lookup returns CDR1 WSHSY and CDR2 SAAADI. Unmatched junction bases numbered 11, after V lost 2 bases and J lost 10 bases. The CDR3 is 15 residues long. CDR3 sequence: CASSEPGQGLLGQYF. The DNA for the CDR3 is TGCGCCAGCAGTGAGCCGGGACAGGGACTTCTGGGCCAGTACTTC.

This rearrangement joins TRBV11-3 to TRBJ2-2; D remains ambiguous. The CDR3 is 15 amino acids. Per the germline V gene, CDR1 is SGHNT and CDR2 is YENEEA. The germline V and J ends were trimmed by 5 bases and 5 bases, with 15 bases remaining between them. CDR3 sequence reads: CASSPHPIDTGELFF. The CDR3 coding sequence is TGTGCCAGCAGCCCACACCCGATCGATACCGGGGAGCTGTTTTTT.

The chain combines TRBV29-1 with TRBJ1-5; D gene uncertain. The CDR3 loop spans 14 amino acids. Germline V gene data show CDR1 as SQVTM and CDR2 as ANQGSEA. With 2 bases removed from V and 0 bases from J, the gap between germline ends came to 8 bases. The CDR3 sequence is CSVEIGGSNQPQHF. The CDR3, as DNA: TGCAGCGTTGAAATCGGAGGTAGCAATCAGCCCCAGCATTTT.